This T cell receptor beta chain emerged from a study of cytomegalovirus exposure and HLA in healthy donors. V lost 3 bases and J lost 2; bases outside the gene matches: 6. Germline CDR1 LNHDA, CDR2 SQIVND (reference sequence). The CDR3 contains 16 residues. PCR used 60 Vbeta primers and 13 Jbeta primers. Clones were sequenced by immunoSEQ multiplex PCR, and TCRdb holds only the in-frame ones, with some missing. The sample carries about 120,000 clones, less than 90% recorded once. Findings of the study overall: For cytomegalovirus status, the classifier reportedly gave diagnoses with high specificity and sensitivity. Later analysis showed most CMV-associated TCR beta chains appearing HLA-restricted. Later examination showed HLA-associated TCR beta chains had greater clonal expansion than equally common others.

As to this clone: Its antigen is unidentified.

Specimen: PBMCs. This sequence joins TRBV19 and TRBJ1-5; 8 bases are a match to TRBD1. This TCR was recovered from a man in his late teens or twenties in good health and CMV-seropositive. This CDR3 is CASSIGSRGRNQPQHF. The DNA of the CDR3 is TGTGCCAGTAGTATTGGGTCCAGGGGGCGCAATCAGCCCCAGCATTTT.